The source of this T cell receptor (beta chain) is a study of cytomegalovirus exposure and HLA in healthy donors. The ends were cut back, 4 bases at V and 2 bases at J, with 11 bases in the middle. The CDR3 is 14 residues long. Germline assignment: CDR1 WSHSY and CDR2 SAAADI. The study ran its PCR with 60 Vbeta and 13 Jbeta primers. Clones were read by immunoSEQ multiplex PCR, and TCRdb kept only the in-frame ones, dropping some. The sample lists about 250,000 clones, just over 70% occurring once. The clonotype was recovered from a female donor in good health and CMV-seronegative. Sequencing was done on a sample of PBMCs. This rearrangement joins TRBV10-2 to TRBJ1-2; TRBD1 might be the D (6 bases). This chain's CDR3 is CASSGGGQNYGYTF. DNA of the CDR3: TGCGCCAGCAGTGGGGGCGGACAGAACTATGGCTACACCTTC.